This TCR beta chain is from a study of regulatory dendritic cells for organ transplantation. General study results and limits: Memory CD8+ clonal expansion seemed more limited with regulatory than mature dendritic cells. Of resting T cell subsets, memory CD8+ had the most alloreactive clonotypes. Memory T cells were less diverse than naive, with memory CD8+ most oligoclonal.

CD4+ or CD8+ T cells were sorted as naive CD45RA+ or memory CD45RO+. Sequencing was performed with immunoSEQ multiplex PCR; in TCRdb, only in-frame clones are kept and a portion is missing. The sample consists of 34,000 or so clones, roughly 91% of them appearing once. The V gene lost 6 bases and the J gene lost 6 bases, with 14 bases spanning the gap. Germline CDR1 and CDR2: MDHEN and SYDVKM. This CDR3 is built from 13 residues. Comments on this clone: What it recognizes is unknown.

Material for sequencing was naive CD4+ T cells from blood. Regarding subset: CD45RA+ naive T cells. The origin of this receptor is a human donor in good health. The chain recombines TRBV28 with TRBJ1-2, with no clear D. The CDR3, as DNA: TGTGCCAGCAGGACTATCCGGTTCAATGGCTACACCTTC. It specifies CASRTIRFNGYTF.